This T cell receptor (beta chain) was recovered during a study of shared clonotypes between healthy human individuals. V was trimmed by 8 bases and J by 0 bases, leaving 10 bases between them. CDR3 size: 14 residues. CDR1 is MDHEN and CDR2 is SYDVKM in the germline V gene. Clones were sequenced by immunoSEQ multiplex PCR, and TCRdb holds only the in-frame ones, with some missing. The sample records hundreds of thousands of clones, around three quarters being singletons. There were no recent acute infections or vaccinations among the donors, who were healthy HIV-negative adults. Sequencing was done on a sample of memory CD4+ T cells sorted from blood. Subset of the sample: CD45RA-negative fraction. This clonotype was sampled from a woman in her 30s in good health. The J gene is TRBJ1-4, the V gene TRBV28, with D unclear. Here the CDR3 reads CASHLASTNEKLFF. CDR3 coding DNA: TGTGCCAGCCACCTCGCTTCAACTAATGAAAAACTGTTTTTT.